Presented here are 27 T cell receptor beta chains from one specimen sequenced in a study of T cells in Graves' hyperthyroidism and ophthalmopathy. The CDR3 regions of TCR beta were amplified from RNA transcripts. The primer set for the first-round RT-PCR of the TCR CDR3 was HTBI. TCRdb used MiXCR to reprocess the multiplex PCR reads, holding one entry per CDR3 protein. The table records hundreds of thousands of distinct CDR3 sequences, approximately 15% of them present only once. The sequenced material came from blood. Source of these receptors: a woman aged 30 to 39 with Graves' hyperthyroidism that later progressed to Graves' ophthalmopathy.

In its sample, this clonotype was seen many times. V is TRBV12-5 and J is TRBJ1-2; 7 bases line up with TRBD1. The J segment lost 9 bases and the V segment lost 6 bases, leaving 13 bases of the junction unmatched. This CDR3 region has 14 residues. Germline V gene data show CDR1 as LGHNT and CDR2 as FRNRAP. CDR3 in amino acids: CASGKDRAVLSYTF. The CDR3 nucleotides are TGTGCTAGTGGAAAAGACAGGGCCGTCTTGAGCTACACCTTC.

The genes are TRBV4-3 and TRBJ2-4; D may be TRBD2 (6 bases). Germline CDR1 is LGHNA and CDR2 is YSLEER. V was shortened by 4 bases and J by 5 bases, with 21 bases between the two germline ends. The CDR3 covers 17 residues. In nucleotides, the CDR3 is TGCGCCAGCAGCCCCGGGAGAGCTACCGCCAGGGAAAACATTCAGTACTTC. It is translated as CASSPGRATARENIQYF.

This clonotype has just a few counts. The chain is built from TRBV4-2 and TRBJ2-7; the D gene is possibly TRBD2 (5 bases). The V and J ends lost 0 bases and 6 bases respectively, with 15 bases between them. The CDR3 spans 15 residues. CDR1 and CDR2 (germline): LGHNA, YNFKEQ. CDR3 protein: CASSQDHEGSVEQYF. CDR3 in DNA: TGTGCCAGCAGCCAAGACCACGAGGGATCGGTCGAGCAGTACTTC.

About this clonotype: Mismatch with germline at one junction end may stem from a read error. V gene TRBV28 combines with J gene TRBJ2-2; TRBD2 matches 9 bases. The CDR3 length is 16 residues. From germline, CDR1 is MDHEN and CDR2 SYDVKM. The CDR3 region has the DNA TGTGCCATCAGTGCAAAACTAGCGGGTAACACCGGGGAGCTGTTTTTT. Translating it yields CAISAKLAGNTGELFF.

The chain recombines TRBV2 with TRBJ1-2; no reliable D call. Germline lookup yields CDR1 SNHLY and CDR2 FYNNEI. Trimming took 7 bases from V and 2 from J, leaving 17 bases between them. CDR3 length: 15 residues. The CDR3 region is CASKKEVLTNYGYTF. The CDR3 DNA follows: TGTGCCAGCAAAAAGGAAGTACTCACGAACTATGGCTACACCTTC.

On this clonotype itself: An end of the junction differs from the germline gene, which may be a read error. The genes are TRBV11-3 and TRBJ1-2, with TRBD1 as a possible D gene (6 bases). Per germline, CDR1 SGHNT and CDR2 YENEEA. The CDR3 spans 12 residues. The CDR3 here is CAISLTDSGYTF. For the CDR3, the DNA is TGTGCCATCAGCTTAACGGACAGCGGCTACACCTTC. Complete variable domain (other parts from reference TRBV11-3 and TRBJ1-2): EAGVVQSPRYKIIEKKQPVAFWCNPISGHNTLYWYLQNLGQGPELLIRYENEEAVDDSQLPKDRFSAERLKGVDSTLKIQPAELGDSAVYLCAISLTDSGYTFGSGTRLTVV.

Ten or more counts support this clonotype. V usage is TRBV9 and J usage is TRBJ2-6; 7 bases line up with TRBD2. With V trimmed by 3 bases and J by 2 bases, 11 bases remained unmatched. CDR3 length: 18 amino acids. Germline CDR1 is SGDLS and CDR2 is YYNGEE. The CDR3, as DNA: TGTGCCAGCAGCGCCCCAACCGGGAGGAGGGCTGGGGCCAACGTCCTGACTTTC. Protein: CASSAPTGRRAGANVLTF.

The chain joins TRBV6-2 or TRBV6-3 to TRBJ2-2; D remains unclear. This CDR3 comprises 14 residues. V was cut by 5 bases and J by 6 bases, with 13 bases left in between. CDR1 and CDR2 from the germline V gene are MNHEY and SVGEGT. CDR3: CASSDPPGSGELFF. The CDR3 nucleotides are TGTGCCAGCAGTGACCCCCCGGGCTCCGGGGAGCTGTTTTTT.

A remark on this clonotype: Just one base apart from a much larger clone, this may be a read error. CDR3 bases: TGTGCCGGCAGTTTCGGGACTAGCAGTAATGAGCAGTTCTTC. Amino acid sequence: CAGSFGTSSNEQFF. V and J are TRBV12-3 or TRBV12-4 and TRBJ2-1; 9 bases match TRBD2. This CDR3 is 14 amino acids long.

This clonotype was counted ten times or more. The genes are TRBV14 and TRBJ1-2; unclear D gene. The germline V and J ends were trimmed by 1 base and 2 bases, with 8 bases remaining between them. From germline, CDR1 is SGHDN and CDR2 FVKESK. The CDR3 is 14 amino acids. CDR3 region: CASSQAYTNYGYTF. CDR3 in DNA: TGTGCCAGCAGCCAAGCCTATACCAACTATGGCTACACCTTC.

This clonotype was recorded many times. The chain uses TRBV12-3 or TRBV12-4 and TRBJ1-2; D remains unclear. The V gene lost 3 bases and the J gene lost 2 bases, with 7 bases spanning the gap. The CDR3 totals 13 residues. CDR3 loop: CASSLRENYGYTF. The DNA for the CDR3 is TGTGCCAGCAGTTTGCGGGAGAACTATGGCTACACCTTC.

This clonotype was counted ten times or more. This sequence joins TRBV7-9 and TRBJ2-1; the D is unclear. Trimming pared 2 bases from V and 9 bases from J, leaving 5 bases between. This CDR3 has 11 residues. CDR1 is SEHNR, CDR2 FQNEAQ, per germline (reference sequence). The CDR3 DNA follows: TGTGCCAGCAGCTTATTTGGTGAGCAGTTCTTC. It yields the protein CASSLFGEQFF. The entire variable domain, with the rest obtained from reference TRBV7-9 and TRBJ2-1, is as follows: DTGVSQNPRHKITKRGQNVTFRCDPISEHNRLYWYRQTLGQGPEFLTYFQNEAQLEKSRLLSDRFSAERPKGSFSTLEIQRTEQGDSAMYLCASSLFGEQFFGPGTRLTVL.

The J gene is TRBJ2-2, the V gene TRBV29-1, with a weak D call TRBD2 (5 bases). Germline CDR1 is SQVTM and CDR2 is ANQGSEA. Trimming removed 6 bases at V and 6 bases at J, with 11 bases between. The length of the CDR3 is 12 residues. CDR3 bases: TGCAGCGTAATTCCGGGGTCCGGGGAGCTGTTTTTT. Translated, it gives CSVIPGSGELFF.

This clonotype came up many times. The genes are TRBV2 and TRBJ2-4; no definite D call. Germline lookup yields CDR1 SNHLY and CDR2 FYNNEI. The CDR3 totals 13 residues. Trimming cost V 4 bases and J 2 bases, with 6 bases left between them. This CDR3 is CASSGLTKNIQYF. CDR3 nucleotides: TGTGCCAGCAGTGGTCTGACCAAAAACATTCAGTACTTC.

The gene calls are TRBV19 and TRBJ2-1; D is perhaps TRBD1 (6 bases). V lost 6 bases and J lost 5, with 11 bases in between. In germline, CDR1 is LNHDA, CDR2 SQIVND (reference sequence). The CDR3 spans 13 residues. Here the CDR3 DNA reads TGTGCCAGTAGCCTACAGGGTCACAATGAGCAGTTCTTC. This sequence encodes CASSLQGHNEQFF. Filled out from reference TRBV19 and TRBJ2-1, the complete variable domain reads DGGITQSPKYLFRKEGQNVTLSCEQNLNHDAMYWYRQDPGQGLRLIYYSQIVNDFQKGDIAEGYSVSREKKESFPLTVTSAQKNPTAFYLCASSLQGHNEQFFGPGTRLTVL.

This clonotype has at least ten counts. This chain uses TRBV2 with TRBJ2-2; 9 positions match TRBD2. CDR3 length equals 14 residues. The germline gives CDR1 SNHLY, CDR2 FYNNEI. J lost 5 bases, V lost 7 bases, and 5 bases had no gene match. The CDR3 DNA sequence: TGTGCCAGCAACAGCGGGAGGATTACCGGGGAGCTGTTTTTT. Protein product: CASNSGRITGELFF.

CDR3 DNA sequence: TGCAGTGCCCCGGCAGGGGCAGATACGCAGTATTTT. Amino acids: CSAPAGADTQYF. The rearrangement uses TRBV20-1 and TRBJ2-3; D is perhaps TRBD1 (6 bases). This CDR3 spans 12 amino acids. CDR1 DFQATT and CDR2 SNEGSKA come from the germline V gene (reference sequence). The V end was cut by 6 bases, the J end by 4 bases, with 11 bases between.

This clonotype was detected many times. This chain links TRBV6-2 or TRBV6-3 with TRBJ1-1; D is perhaps TRBD1 (6 bases). V was clipped by 5 bases and J by 4 bases, with 14 bases between them. The germline V gene has CDR1 MNHEY and CDR2 SVGEGT. This CDR3 is 14 amino acids long. Here the CDR3 reads CASSPQGLVTEAFF. DNA for the CDR3: TGTGCCAGCAGTCCTCAGGGGTTAGTCACTGAAGCTTTCTTT.

This clonotype has only a few counts. V and J are TRBV4-3 and TRBJ2-2; TRBD1 might be the D (5 bases). The CDR3 has 19 amino acids. V shed 0 bases and J shed 0 bases, with 17 bases lying between them. From germline, CDR1 is LGHNA and CDR2 YSLEER. CDR3 sequence reads: CASSQDPTRQRTNTGELFF. In nucleotides, the CDR3 is TGCGCCAGCAGCCAAGACCCGACCAGACAGAGAACGAACACCGGGGAGCTGTTTTTT.

There are many counts of this clonotype. The chain carries TRBV12-3 or TRBV12-4 and TRBJ2-3; D gene unclear. There are 14 residues in the CDR3. Trimming took 8 bases from V and 4 from J, leaving 16 bases between them. In DNA form, the CDR3 reads TGTGCCAGCGACTTGAGTGGGATCCCAGATACGCAGTATTTT. This sequence encodes CASDLSGIPDTQYF.

Many counts were recorded for this clonotype. DNA for the CDR3: TGTGCCAGTAGTATTCCGGACAGGGATGCGTACAATGAGCAGTTCTTC. Protein product: CASSIPDRDAYNEQFF. V is TRBV19 and J is TRBJ2-1; 8 bases match TRBD1. This CDR3 spans 16 amino acids. CDR1 and CDR2 (germline): LNHDA, SQIVND (reference sequence). The V and J ends lost 3 bases and 4 bases, in that order; junction bases with no gene match: 8.

This clonotype has at least ten counts. This rearrangement joins TRBV18 to TRBJ2-3; 8 bases agree with TRBD2. Germline-derived CDR1 and CDR2 are KGHSH and LQKENI. The V gene end was trimmed by 1 base and the J gene end by 5 bases; junction bases not matched to a gene: 8. The CDR3 has 16 residues. Here the CDR3 reads CASSPLSGSTVDTQYF. The CDR3 DNA sequence: TGTGCCAGCTCACCACTCAGCGGGAGTACGGTAGATACGCAGTATTTT.

This clonotype was counted many times. V is TRBV27 and J is TRBJ1-2; D is unresolved. The CDR3 is 13 amino acids. V was trimmed by 8 bases and J by 2 bases, leaving 12 bases between them. Germline V gives CDR1 MNHEY, CDR2 SMNVEV (reference sequence). CDR3 loop: CASRSNTNYGYTF. The DNA for the CDR3 is TGTGCCAGCCGCTCGAACACCAACTATGGCTACACCTTC.

This clonotype turned up a few times. The J gene is TRBJ2-1, the V gene TRBV7-3; 7 positions match TRBD2. Germline trimming cut 3 bases from V and 5 bases from J; bases unmatched to any gene: 4. From germline, CDR1 is SGHTA and CDR2 FQGTGA. The CDR3 spans 14 residues. DNA of the CDR3: TGTGCCAGCAGCTTCGGACTAGGAGACAATGAGCAGTTCTTC. This encodes CASSFGLGDNEQFF.

In this sample, this clonotype turned up many times. This chain links TRBV11-1 with TRBJ2-7; no reliable D call. From germline, CDR1 is SGHAT and CDR2 FQDESV (reference sequence). Trimming took off 4 bases at V and 1 base at J, with 11 bases between the two ends. The CDR3 length is 14 residues. DNA for the CDR3: TGTGCCAGCAGCTCTGCGATGAATTCCTACGAGCAGTACTTC. Encoded protein: CASSSAMNSYEQYF.

The V gene is TRBV20-1, the J gene TRBJ2-2; possibly TRBD2 for D (6 bases). CDR3 length equals 16 residues. V lost 3 bases to trimming and J lost 6 bases, with 20 bases between them. Per the germline V gene, CDR1 is DFQATT and CDR2 is SNEGSKA (reference sequence). The CDR3 DNA reads TGCAGTGCTAGGAGGGGACTCCTAGGAAGACCCGGGGAGCTGTTTTTT. Its protein is CSARRGLLGRPGELFF.

This clonotype was recorded at least ten times. The chain employs TRBV7-9 and TRBJ2-7; 11 bases are a match to TRBD2. CDR1 SEHNR and CDR2 FQNEAQ come from the germline V gene (reference sequence). This CDR3 has 15 amino acids. After removal of 3 bases from V and 2 bases from J, the junction contained 3 bases not matched to a gene. CDR3 DNA sequence: TGTGCCAGCAGCTTCGGGACTAGCGGCACCTACGAGCAGTACTTC. Amino acids: CASSFGTSGTYEQYF. The whole variable domain, filled in from reference TRBV7-9 and TRBJ2-7, reads DTGVSQNPRHKITKRGQNVTFRCDPISEHNRLYWYRQTLGQGPEFLTYFQNEAQLEKSRLLSDRFSAERPKGSFSTLEIQRTEQGDSAMYLCASSFGTSGTYEQYFGPGTRLTVT.